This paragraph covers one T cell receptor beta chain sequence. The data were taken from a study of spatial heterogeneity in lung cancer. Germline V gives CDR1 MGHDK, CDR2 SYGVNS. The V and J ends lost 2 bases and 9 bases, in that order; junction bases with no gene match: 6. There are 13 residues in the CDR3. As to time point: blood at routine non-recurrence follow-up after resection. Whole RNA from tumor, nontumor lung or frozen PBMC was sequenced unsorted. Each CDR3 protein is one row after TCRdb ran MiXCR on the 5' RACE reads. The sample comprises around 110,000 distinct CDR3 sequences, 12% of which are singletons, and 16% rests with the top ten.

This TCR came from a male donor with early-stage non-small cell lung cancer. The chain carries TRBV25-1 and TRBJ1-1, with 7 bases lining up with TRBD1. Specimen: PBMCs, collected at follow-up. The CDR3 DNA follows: TGTGCCAGCAGTGAAGGACTGGGACAGAAAGCTTTCTTT. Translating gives CASSEGLGQKAFF.